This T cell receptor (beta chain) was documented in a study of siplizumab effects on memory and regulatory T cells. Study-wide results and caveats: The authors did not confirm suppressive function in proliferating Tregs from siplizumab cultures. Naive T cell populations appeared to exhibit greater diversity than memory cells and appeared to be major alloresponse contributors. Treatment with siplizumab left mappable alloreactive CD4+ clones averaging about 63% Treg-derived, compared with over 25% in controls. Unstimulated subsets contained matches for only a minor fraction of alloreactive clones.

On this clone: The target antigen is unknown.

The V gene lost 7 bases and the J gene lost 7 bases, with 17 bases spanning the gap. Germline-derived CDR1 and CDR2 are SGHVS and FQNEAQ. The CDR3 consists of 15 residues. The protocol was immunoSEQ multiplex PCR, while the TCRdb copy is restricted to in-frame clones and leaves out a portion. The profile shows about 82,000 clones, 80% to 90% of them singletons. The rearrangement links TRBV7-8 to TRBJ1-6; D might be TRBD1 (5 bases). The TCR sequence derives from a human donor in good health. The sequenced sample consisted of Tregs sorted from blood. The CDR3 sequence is CASNLTPRGNSPLHF. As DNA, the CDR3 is TGTGCCAGCAACCTAACCCCGCGGGGGAATTCACCCCTCCACTTT. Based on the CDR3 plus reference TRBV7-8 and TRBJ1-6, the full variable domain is GAGVSQSPRYKVAKRGQDVALRCDPISGHVSLFWYQQALGQGPEFLTYFQNEAQLDKSGLPSDRFFAERPEGSVSTLKIQRTQQEDSAVYLCASNLTPRGNSPLHFGNGTRLTVT.